The source of this T cell receptor (beta chain) is a study of blood T cells in healthy people across ages (dated by TCRdb to between 2015 and 2017). A note on the overall study: Template switching captured roughly one uniquely barcoded TCR beta cDNA molecule per two T cells in model experiments. The study measured age-related changes in TCR beta repertoire diversity using deep sequencing normalized with unique cDNA molecular identifiers. Donors were grouped into four age groups: young (average 16 years), middle-aged (39), aged (around 60) and long-lived (about 89). For two donors (one aged 18 to 29 and one aged 80 or older), the study analyzed two additional independent replicas of 1 million unique cDNA reads from the same blood draw. General conclusions and limits of the study: The percentage of naive T cells measured by flow cytometry correlated strongly with observed TCR beta diversity. Conclusive comparison of naive and antigen-experienced compartments was prevented by the profiling of bulk unsorted PBMCs. Estimates of total diversity based on one million sequenced T cells were regarded as lower bounds and as underestimates. The long-lived group showed more naive CD4+ T cells, fewer expanded clones and increased TCR diversity than the aged group, suggesting age selection. Donor CMV infection status was unknown, potentially confounding age-related changes in expanded clonotypes. Observed TCR beta diversity per million T cells fell roughly linearly with age, and a significant reduction was already apparent by age roughly 40.

Via the germline V gene, CDR1 is SGHRS and CDR2 YFSETQ. The CDR3 has 13 amino acids, counting the end cysteine and phenylalanine. Of all the DNA, just the CDR3 is kept, 39 bases in frame from base 1. V loses 5 bases, J loses 3 bases, and the germline ends lie 12 bases apart. The method was 5' RACE. Sequencing was carried out with an Illumina HiSeq 2500. The second PCR ran for roughly 7 to 11 cycles and used a J-beta primer mix along with a sample-barcoded 5' primer. A unique molecular identifier was introduced onto each TCR beta cDNA molecule by a template-switch 5' adaptor carrying 12 random nucleotides. Each sample yielded at least 3 million CDR3-containing paired-end reads. All of the RNA was converted into first-strand cDNA using the Mint cDNA synthesis kit, with a TRBC-specific oligonucleotide serving as the primer. After uracil-DNA glycosylase treatment, a first 18-cycle PCR used universal primers M1SS and BC2_uni_R on all cDNA. In the original analysis: For normalization, 1 million high-quality reads, each with a distinct molecular identifier, were randomly selected from each sample. Instead of being binned into consensus sequences, reads that shared molecular identifiers were thrown out. MiTCR, with a Q25 quality threshold and the strictest error-elimination algorithm, was used for CDR3 identification, clonotype clustering and error correction. A nonparametric unseen species model with Euler transformation was used to estimate a lower bound on total TCR beta diversity. TCRdb trimmed public reads at Q25 via fastp, called clones via MiXCR and kept in-frame beta chains. CDR3 protein duplicates are merged, each entry listing the most common genes and DNA. The V and J calls and clone size are TCRdb's, not the authors'. The sample table records roughly 1,100,000 distinct CDR3 sequences; 20% to 25% of these occur just once. The ten largest clones represent less than 0.75% of the sample.

This clonotype was observed a handful of times. Which antigen it targets is not known. The sample holds no much larger clone one base away, and base qualities are not on file. The donors were about 40 Caucasian individuals from Russia, aged roughly 6 to 90 years, who were systemically healthy. Each donor gave ten milliliters of peripheral blood, drawn into EDTA-treated Vacutainer tubes. Ficoll-Paque density-gradient centrifugation was used to isolate PBMCs, with at least 7 million obtained per sample. Trizol reagent was used to extract total RNA from the PBMCs, yielding at least 5.5 micrograms per sample. The percentages of naive CD45RAhigh/CD27high T cells were determined by flow cytometry on a PBMC aliquot from every donor. The sample was also reused in another study, on T cells of mothers and their children. As that second study puts it: Nine systemically healthy Caucasian individuals, comprising three mothers and their six children, were included as donors. cDNA synthesis consumed the entire amount of extracted RNA, loaded at about 1.5 ug RNA in each 15 ul reaction. Sample barcodes and 2-4 random nucleotides were added via the M1S primer in the second PCR. More than 9 million TCR beta CDR3 reads were obtained from each mother, and roughly 3 million reads were obtained from each child. Thymic selection similarly shapes TCR recombination output in related and unrelated pairs, with minor effect from inherited differences. Normalized repertoire overlap was always slightly but never significantly higher in related than unrelated mother-child pairs. With a sensitivity of 90 to 100 clones per million clonotypes, no persistent microchimeric T cell clones were detected. In the study, deep NGS was used to compare the TCR beta repertoires of mothers and children, and features distinguishing related mother-child pairs from unrelated individuals were sought. Mothers averaged approximately 41 +/- 4 years of age and children averaged about 10 +/- 4 years. After adapter ligation was performed with NEBNext reagents, the libraries were sequenced on an Illumina HiSeq 2000 with 100+100 nt paired-end reads. Mother and child libraries were prepared a month apart and sequenced in separate runs to prevent cross-contamination. Each donor had between about 500,000 and 2,100,000 distinct TCR beta clonotypes identified. Naive TCR beta clonotypes were estimated from low-frequency clonotypes matched to each donor's FACS-determined naive share, without sorting.

The sequence joins TRBV5-1 to TRBJ2-7, with the D gene uncertain. The sample was blood. The receptor was derived from a girl aged 2-15 years in good health. The CDR3 protein sequence reads: CASSLGFYYEQYF. The nucleotides read TGCGCCAGCAGTCTTGGCTTTTACTACGAGCAGTACTTC.